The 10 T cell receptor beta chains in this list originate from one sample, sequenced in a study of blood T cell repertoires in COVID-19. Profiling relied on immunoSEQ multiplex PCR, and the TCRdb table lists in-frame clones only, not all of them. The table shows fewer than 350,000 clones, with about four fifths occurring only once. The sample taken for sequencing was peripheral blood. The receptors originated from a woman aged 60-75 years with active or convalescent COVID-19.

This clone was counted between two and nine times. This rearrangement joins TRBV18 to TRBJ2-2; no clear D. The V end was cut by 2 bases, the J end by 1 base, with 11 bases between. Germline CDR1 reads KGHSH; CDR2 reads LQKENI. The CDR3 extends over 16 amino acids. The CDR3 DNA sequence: TGTGCCAGCTCACCAATGGCCCAGATGAACACCGGGGAGCTGTTTTTT. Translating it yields CASSPMAQMNTGELFF. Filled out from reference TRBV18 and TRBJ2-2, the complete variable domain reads NAGVMQNPRHLVRRRGQEARLRCSPMKGHSHVYWYRQLPEEGLKFMVYLQKENIIDESGMPKERFSAEFPKEGPSILRIQQVVRGDSAAYFCASSPMAQMNTGELFFGEGSRLTVL.

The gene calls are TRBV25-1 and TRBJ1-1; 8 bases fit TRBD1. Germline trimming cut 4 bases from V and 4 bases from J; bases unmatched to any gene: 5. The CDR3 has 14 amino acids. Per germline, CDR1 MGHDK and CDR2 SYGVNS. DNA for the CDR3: TGTGCCAGCAGTGGGACAGGGCGAGGCACTGAAGCTTTCTTT. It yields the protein CASSGTGRGTEAFF.

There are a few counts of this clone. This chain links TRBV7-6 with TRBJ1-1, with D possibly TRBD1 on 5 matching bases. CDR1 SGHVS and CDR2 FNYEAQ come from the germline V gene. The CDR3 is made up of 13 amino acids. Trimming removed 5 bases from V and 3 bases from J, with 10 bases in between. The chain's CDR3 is CASSHGGHTEAFF. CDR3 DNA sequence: TGTGCCAGCAGCCACGGGGGTCACACTGAAGCTTTCTTT.

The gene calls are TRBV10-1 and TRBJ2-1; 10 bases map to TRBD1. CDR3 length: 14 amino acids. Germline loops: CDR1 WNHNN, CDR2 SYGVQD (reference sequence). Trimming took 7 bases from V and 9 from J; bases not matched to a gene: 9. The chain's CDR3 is CASIGPDRGVEQFF. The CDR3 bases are TGCGCCAGCATTGGCCCGGACAGGGGGGTTGAGCAGTTCTTC.

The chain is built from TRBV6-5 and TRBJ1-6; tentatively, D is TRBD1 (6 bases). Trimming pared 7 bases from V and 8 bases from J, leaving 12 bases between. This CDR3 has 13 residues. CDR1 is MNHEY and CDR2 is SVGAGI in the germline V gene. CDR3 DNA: TGTGCCAGCACCGGAACAGGGTATTCACCCCTCCACTTT. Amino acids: CASTGTGYSPLHF.

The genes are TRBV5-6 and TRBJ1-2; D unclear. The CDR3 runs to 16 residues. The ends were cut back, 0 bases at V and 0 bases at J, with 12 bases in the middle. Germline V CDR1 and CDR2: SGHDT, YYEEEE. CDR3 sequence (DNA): TGTGCCAGCAGCTTGGGTACAACCATCCCTAACTATGGCTACACCTTC. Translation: CASSLGTTIPNYGYTF.

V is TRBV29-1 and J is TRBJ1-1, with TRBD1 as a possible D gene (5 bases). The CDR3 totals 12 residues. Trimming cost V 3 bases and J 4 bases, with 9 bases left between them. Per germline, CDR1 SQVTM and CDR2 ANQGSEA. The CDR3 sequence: CSVEEGTTEAFF. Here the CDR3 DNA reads TGCAGCGTTGAGGAGGGGACCACTGAAGCTTTCTTT.

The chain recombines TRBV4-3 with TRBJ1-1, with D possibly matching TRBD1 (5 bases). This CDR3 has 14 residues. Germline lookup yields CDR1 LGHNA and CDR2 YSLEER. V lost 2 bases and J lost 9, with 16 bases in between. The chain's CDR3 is CASSQTPGVPQAFF. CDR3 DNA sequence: TGCGCCAGCAGCCAAACTCCGGGGGTACCTCAAGCTTTCTTT.

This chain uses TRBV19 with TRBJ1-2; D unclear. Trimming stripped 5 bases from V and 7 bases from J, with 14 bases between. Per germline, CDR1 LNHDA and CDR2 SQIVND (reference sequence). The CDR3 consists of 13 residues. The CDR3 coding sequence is TGTGCCAGTAGTCCCACTTCGTTAACTGGCTACACCTTC. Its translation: CASSPTSLTGYTF.

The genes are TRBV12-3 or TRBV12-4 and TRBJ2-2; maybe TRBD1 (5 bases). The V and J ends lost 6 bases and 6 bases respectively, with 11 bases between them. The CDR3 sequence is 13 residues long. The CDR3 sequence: CASRNQGSGELFF. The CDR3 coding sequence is TGTGCCAGCAGGAACCAGGGATCCGGGGAGCTGTTTTTT.